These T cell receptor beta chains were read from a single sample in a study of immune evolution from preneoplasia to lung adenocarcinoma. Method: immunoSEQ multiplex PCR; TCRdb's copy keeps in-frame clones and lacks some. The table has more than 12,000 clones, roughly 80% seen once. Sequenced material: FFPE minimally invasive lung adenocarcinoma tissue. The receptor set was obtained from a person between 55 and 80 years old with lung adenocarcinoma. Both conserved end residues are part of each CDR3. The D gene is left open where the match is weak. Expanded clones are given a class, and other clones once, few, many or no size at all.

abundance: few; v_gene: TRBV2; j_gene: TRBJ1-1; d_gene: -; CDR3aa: CASTLQGGGTEAFF; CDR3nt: TGTGCCAGCACCTTACAGGGAGGGGGGACTGAAGCTTTCTTT
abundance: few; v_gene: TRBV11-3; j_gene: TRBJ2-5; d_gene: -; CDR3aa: CASSPPGRQETQYF; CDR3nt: TGTGCCAGCAGCCCCCCGGGCAGGCAAGAGACCCAGTACTTC
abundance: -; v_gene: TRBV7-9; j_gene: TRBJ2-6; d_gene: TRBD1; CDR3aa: CASSLGQGVRGANVLTF; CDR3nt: TGTGCCAGCAGCTTAGGGCAGGGGGTGAGAGGGGCCAACGTCCTGACTTTC
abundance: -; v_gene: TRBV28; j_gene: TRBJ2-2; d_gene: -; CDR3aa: CASSELRRIANTGELFF; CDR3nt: TGTGCCAGCAGTGAACTAAGGCGGATCGCGAACACCGGGGAGCTGTTTTTT
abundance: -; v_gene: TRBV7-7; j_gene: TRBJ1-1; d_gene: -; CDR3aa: CAIGRGTEAFF; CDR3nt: TGTGCTATAGGACGCGGGACTGAAGCTTTCTTT
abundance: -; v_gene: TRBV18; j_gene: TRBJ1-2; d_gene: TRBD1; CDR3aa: CASSPRQGAKQGGYTF; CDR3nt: TGTGCCAGCTCACCCCGACAGGGGGCTAAACAGGGTGGCTACACCTTC
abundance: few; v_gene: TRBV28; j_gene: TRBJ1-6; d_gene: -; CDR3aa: CASTIFDNSPLHF; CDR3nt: TGTGCCAGCACCATATTCGATAATTCACCCCTCCACTTT
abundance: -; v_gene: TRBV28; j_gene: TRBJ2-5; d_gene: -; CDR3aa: CATIEPGEETQYF; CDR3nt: TGTGCCACCATAGAGCCGGGAGAAGAGACCCAGTACTTC
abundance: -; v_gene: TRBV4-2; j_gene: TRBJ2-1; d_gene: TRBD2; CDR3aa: CASSHIGGGDNEQFF; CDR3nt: TGTGCCAGCAGCCATATCGGGGGGGGAGACAATGAGCAGTTCTTC
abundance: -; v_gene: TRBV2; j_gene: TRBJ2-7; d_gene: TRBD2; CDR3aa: CASSLTVEREGCEQYF; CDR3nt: TGTGCCAGCAGTCTCACGGTGGAGCGGGAGGGCTGCGAGCAGTACTTC
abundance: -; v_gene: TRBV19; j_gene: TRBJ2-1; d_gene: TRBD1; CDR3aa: CASSDRGSYNEQFF; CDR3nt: TGTGCCAGTAGTGACAGGGGGTCTTACAATGAGCAGTTCTTC
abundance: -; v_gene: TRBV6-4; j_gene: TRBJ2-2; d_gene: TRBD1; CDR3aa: CASSDSGQHTGELFF; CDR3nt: TGTGCCAGCAGTGACTCGGGACAGCACACCGGGGAGCTGTTTTTT
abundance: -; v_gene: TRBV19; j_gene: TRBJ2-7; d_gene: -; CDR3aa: CASSMYERSYEQYF; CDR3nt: TGTGCCAGTAGTATGTATGAGAGATCCTACGAGCAGTACTTC
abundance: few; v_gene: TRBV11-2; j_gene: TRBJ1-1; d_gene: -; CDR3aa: CASSLVGGTEAFF; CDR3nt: TGTGCCAGCAGCTTAGTGGGGGGCACTGAAGCTTTCTTT
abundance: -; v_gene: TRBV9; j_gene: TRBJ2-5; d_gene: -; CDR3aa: CASSVSGNRETQYF; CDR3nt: TGTGCCAGCAGTGTTAGTGGGAACAGGGAGACCCAGTACTTC
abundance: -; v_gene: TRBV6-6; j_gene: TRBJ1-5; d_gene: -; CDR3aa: CAGAGPNQPQHF; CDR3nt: TGTGCCGGTGCAGGTCCCAATCAGCCCCAGCATTTT
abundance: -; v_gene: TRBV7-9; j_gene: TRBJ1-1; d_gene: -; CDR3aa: CASSTREINTEAFF; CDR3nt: TGTGCCAGCAGCACCAGGGAGATAAACACTGAAGCTTTCTTT
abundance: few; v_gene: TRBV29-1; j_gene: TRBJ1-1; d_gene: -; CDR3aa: CSVPDGTEAFF; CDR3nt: TGCAGCGTCCCGGACGGGACTGAAGCTTTCTTT
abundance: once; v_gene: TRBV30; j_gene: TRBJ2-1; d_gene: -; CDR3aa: CAWSETRAVYYNEQFF; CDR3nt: TGTGCCTGGAGTGAGACTAGAGCGGTATATTACAATGAGCAGTTCTTC
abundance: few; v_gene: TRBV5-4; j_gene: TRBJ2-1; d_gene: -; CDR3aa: CASSRAFGDNEQFF; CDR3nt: TGTGCCAGCAGCCGCGCGTTTGGAGACAATGAGCAGTTCTTC
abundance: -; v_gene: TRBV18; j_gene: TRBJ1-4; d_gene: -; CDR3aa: CASSPGREKLFF; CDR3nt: TGTGCCAGCTCACCCGGTAGAGAAAAACTGTTTTTT
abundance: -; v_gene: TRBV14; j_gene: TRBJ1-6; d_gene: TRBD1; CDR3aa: CASRQGVYSPLHF; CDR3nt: TGTGCCTCCCGACAGGGGGTCTATTCACCCCTCCACTTT
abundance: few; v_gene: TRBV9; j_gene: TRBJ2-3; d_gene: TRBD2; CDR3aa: CASSSSGSLDTQYF; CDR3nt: TGTGCCAGCAGCTCTAGCGGGAGTTTAGATACGCAGTATTTT
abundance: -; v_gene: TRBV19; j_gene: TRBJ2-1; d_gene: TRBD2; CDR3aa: CASSGLAGGMNEQFF; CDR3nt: TGTGCCAGTAGTGGGCTAGCGGGAGGGATGAATGAGCAGTTCTTC
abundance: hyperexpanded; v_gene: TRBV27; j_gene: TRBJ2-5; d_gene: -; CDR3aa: CASSPHTPRDPWYF; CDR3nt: TGTGCCAGCAGCCCACATACTCCCCGGGACCCCTGGTACTTC
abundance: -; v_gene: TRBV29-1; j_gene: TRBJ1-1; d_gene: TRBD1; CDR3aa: CSVAGQMNTEAFF; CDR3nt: TGCAGCGTTGCGGGACAGATGAACACTGAAGCTTTCTTT
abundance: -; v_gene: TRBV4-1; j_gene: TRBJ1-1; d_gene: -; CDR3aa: CASNRGGITEAFF; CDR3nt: TGCGCCAGCAACAGAGGGGGGATCACTGAAGCTTTCTTT
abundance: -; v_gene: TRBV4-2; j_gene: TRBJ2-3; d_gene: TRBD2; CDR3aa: CASSQALAGGSTDTQYF; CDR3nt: TGTGCCAGCAGCCAAGCGTTAGCGGGGGGGAGCACAGATACGCAGTATTTT
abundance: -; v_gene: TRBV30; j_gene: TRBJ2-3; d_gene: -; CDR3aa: CAWSDFEGGYTQYF; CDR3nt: TGTGCCTGGAGTGATTTTGAGGGCGGGTATACGCAGTATTTT
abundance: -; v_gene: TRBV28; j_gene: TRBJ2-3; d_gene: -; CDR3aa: CASSTLLWSRGTDTQYF; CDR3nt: TGTGCCAGCAGTACACTACTATGGTCTCGCGGAACAGATACGCAGTATTTT
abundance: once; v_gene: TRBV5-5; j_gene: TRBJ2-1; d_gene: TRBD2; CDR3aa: CASSKAGGLYNEQFF; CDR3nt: TGTGCCAGCAGTAAAGCGGGAGGGCTTTACAATGAGCAGTTCTTC
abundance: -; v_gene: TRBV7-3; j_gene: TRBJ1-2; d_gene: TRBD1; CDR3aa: CASSLTLTGGEGYTF; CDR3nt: TGTGCCAGCAGCTTAACACTAACAGGGGGTGAAGGCTACACCTTC
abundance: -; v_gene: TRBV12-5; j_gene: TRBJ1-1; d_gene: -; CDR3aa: CASGLVLGTRNTEAFF; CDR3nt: TGTGCTAGTGGTTTGGTTCTCGGGACAAGGAACACTGAAGCTTTCTTT